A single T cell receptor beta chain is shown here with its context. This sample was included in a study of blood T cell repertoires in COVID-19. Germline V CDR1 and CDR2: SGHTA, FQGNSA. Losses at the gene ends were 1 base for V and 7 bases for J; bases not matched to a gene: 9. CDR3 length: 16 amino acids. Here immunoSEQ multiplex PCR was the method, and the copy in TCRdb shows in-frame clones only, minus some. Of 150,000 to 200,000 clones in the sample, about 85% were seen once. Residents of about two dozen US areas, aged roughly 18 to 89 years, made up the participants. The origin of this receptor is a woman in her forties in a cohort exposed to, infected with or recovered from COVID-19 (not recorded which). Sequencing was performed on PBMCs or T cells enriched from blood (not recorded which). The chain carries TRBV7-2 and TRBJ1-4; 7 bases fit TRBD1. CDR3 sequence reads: CASSLGRDRVGEKLFF. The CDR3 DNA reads TGTGCCAGCAGCTTAGGGAGAGACAGGGTGGGTGAAAAACTGTTTTTT.